Presented here are 11 T cell receptor beta chains from one specimen sequenced in a study of high-grade serous ovarian cancer treatment subgroups. Profiled with immunoSEQ multiplex PCR; TCRdb holds only in-frame clones, not every one. Of under 10,000 clones in the sample, about 78% are singletons; the top ten hold around 6.6%. Tumor tissue was taken before any definitive surgery or chemotherapy was given. Sequenced: tumor tissue. These receptors came from a human donor with high-grade serous ovarian cancer.

V and J are TRBV5-1 and TRBJ2-5, with TRBD2 matching 9 bases. Germline lookup yields CDR1 SGHRS and CDR2 YFSETQ. The CDR3 has 16 amino acids. V gave up 4 bases and J gave up 3 bases; unmatched junction bases: 10. CDR3 protein: CASSLAGGRSKETQYF. The CDR3 DNA reads TGCGCCAGCAGCCTCGCGGGAGGGCGGTCGAAAGAGACCCAGTACTTC.

The chain couples TRBV4-1 to TRBJ2-3; no firm D call. The CDR3 runs to 17 residues. Deletions cut 0 bases from V and 3 bases from J, with 16 bases between. Germline values: CDR1 MGHRA, CDR2 YSYEKL. The CDR3 DNA sequence: TGCGCCAGCAGCCAAGAACCGGGCCTCCTACGAACAGATACGCAGTATTTT. It codes for CASSQEPGLLRTDTQYF.

The chain carries TRBV19 and TRBJ2-3, with 8 nucleotides matching TRBD2. With V trimmed by 4 bases and J by 5 bases, 2 bases remained unmatched. The CDR3 runs 13 residues. Germline CDR1 LNHDA, CDR2 SQIVND (reference sequence). CDR3: CASSTGGQDTQYF. For the CDR3, the DNA is TGTGCCAGTAGTACGGGGGGGCAAGATACGCAGTATTTT.

The chain joins TRBV6-6 to TRBJ2-2; D unclear. Trimming stripped 2 bases from V and 0 bases from J, with 4 bases between. CDR3 length: 14 residues. Germline V CDR1 and CDR2: MNHNY, SVGAGI (reference sequence). CDR3 sequence reads: CASSYTTNTGELFF. CDR3 sequence (DNA): TGTGCCAGCAGTTACACAACGAACACCGGGGAGCTGTTTTTT.

The J gene is TRBJ1-1, the V gene TRBV6-5; D is unclear. This CDR3 spans 12 amino acids. Germline V lookup: CDR1 MNHEY, CDR2 SVGAGI. V was shortened by 2 bases and J by 4 bases, with 5 bases between the two germline ends. This CDR3 reads CASSYPPTEAFF. The CDR3 DNA follows: TGTGCCAGCAGTTACCCGCCCACTGAAGCTTTCTTT.

This rearrangement joins TRBV10-2 to TRBJ1-6; D gene unclear. The CDR3 runs 14 residues. The V gene's germline CDR1 is WSHSY and CDR2 SAAADI. V lost 6 bases and J 6 bases, leaving 12 bases between the germline ends. CDR3 loop: CASRHGRLNSPLHF. The CDR3 bases are TGCGCCAGCAGACACGGACGGCTTAATTCACCCCTCCACTTT.

In this sample, this clone turned up once. The DNA of the CDR3 is TGCGCCAGCAGCCAAGGGGCTTTCTACAATGAGCAGTTCTTC. It codes for CASSQGAFYNEQFF. The chain is built from TRBV4-3 and TRBJ2-1; D remains ambiguous. Germline CDR1 reads LGHNA; CDR2 reads YSLEER. The CDR3 covers 14 residues. Trimming cost V 1 base and J 3 bases, with 7 bases left between them.

This clone was seen only a few times. V gene TRBV10-3 combines with J gene TRBJ2-7; a possible D gene is TRBD2 (7 bases). With 10 bases removed from V and 7 bases from J, the gap between germline ends came to 26 bases. This CDR3 has 15 amino acids. Germline V gene data show CDR1 as ENHRY and CDR2 as SYGVKD. The DNA of the CDR3 is TGTGCCACAGCCGTCGACAGGACCGGGGGGTGGGAGCAGTACTTC. Amino acids: CATAVDRTGGWEQYF.

J is TRBJ2-7 and V is TRBV19, with 8 bases fitting TRBD2. Trimming at V came to 5 bases and at J to 3 bases, leaving 6 bases not matched to a gene. This CDR3 region has 14 residues. Germline values: CDR1 LNHDA, CDR2 SQIVND (reference sequence). The CDR3 coding sequence is TGTGCCAGTAGTGCCCAGCGGGGGTTCTACGAGCAGTACTTC. Amino acids: CASSAQRGFYEQYF.

This clone was observed a handful of times. The chain has TRBV29-1 and TRBJ1-3; D is ambiguous. This CDR3 comprises 12 residues. The germline CDR1 and CDR2 sequences are SQVTM and ANQGSEA. Deletions cut 5 bases from V and 0 bases from J, with 5 bases between. This CDR3 reads CSVPRSGNTIYF. The CDR3 DNA follows: TGCAGCGTTCCTCGCTCTGGAAACACCATATATTTT.

The sample holds a few counts of this clone. The chain uses TRBV2 and TRBJ1-4, with unresolved D. The CDR3 has 15 residues. V was shortened by 3 bases and J by 0 bases, with 8 bases between the two germline ends. Germline CDR1 and CDR2: SNHLY and FYNNEI. CDR3 sequence (DNA): TGTGCCAGCAGTGATAGCGGTGCAACTAATGAAAAACTGTTTTTT. It codes for CASSDSGATNEKLFF. Full variable domain (remainder filled in from reference TRBV2 and TRBJ1-4): EPEVTQTPSHQVTQMGQEVILRCVPISNHLYFYWYRQILGQKVEFLVSFYNNEISEKSEIFDDQFSVERPDGSNFTLKIRSTKLEDSAMYFCASSDSGATNEKLFFGSGTQLSVL.